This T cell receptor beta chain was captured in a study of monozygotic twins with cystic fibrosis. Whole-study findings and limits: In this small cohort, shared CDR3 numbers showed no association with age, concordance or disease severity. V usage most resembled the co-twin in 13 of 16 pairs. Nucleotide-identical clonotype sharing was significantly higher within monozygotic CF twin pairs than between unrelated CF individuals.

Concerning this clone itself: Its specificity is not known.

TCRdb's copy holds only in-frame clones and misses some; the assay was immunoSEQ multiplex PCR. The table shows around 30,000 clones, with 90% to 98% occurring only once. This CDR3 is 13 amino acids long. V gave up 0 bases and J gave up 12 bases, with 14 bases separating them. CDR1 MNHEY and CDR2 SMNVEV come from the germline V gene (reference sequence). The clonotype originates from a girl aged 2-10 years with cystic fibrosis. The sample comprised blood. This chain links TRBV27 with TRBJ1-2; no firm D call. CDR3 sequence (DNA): TGTGCCAGCAGTTTATCTTTTGGGGTAGGGCACACCTTC. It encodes CASSLSFGVGHTF.